Listed here are 6 T cell receptor beta chains from one sample, sequenced in a study of CD8 T cells in ankylosing spondylitis. In TCRdb, the 5' RACE reads were re-called with MiXCR into one record per CDR3 protein. The profile shows 250,000 to 300,000 distinct CDR3 sequences, roughly 20% of them singletons. Sequencing was done on a sample of blood, either unsorted or a sorted T cell fraction (not recorded which). These receptor sequences come from a male donor with ankylosing spondylitis or in good health (not recorded which).

This chain connects TRBV29-1 to TRBJ1-2; 9 positions agree with TRBD1. The CDR3 runs to 16 residues. Germline CDR1 is SQVTM and CDR2 is ANQGSEA. J was trimmed by 3 bases and V by 6 bases; bases with no gene match: 14. CDR3 DNA sequence: TGCAGCGTCCCGATGGGGGCCCGACAGGGGGACTATGGCTACACCTTC. Its protein product is CSVPMGARQGDYGYTF.

The table lists this clonotype with many counts. The gene calls are TRBV10-3 and TRBJ2-4; TRBD2 matches at 12 bases. The germline gives CDR1 ENHRY, CDR2 SYGVKD. J lost 0 bases, V lost 3 bases, and 9 bases had no gene match. The CDR3 is made up of 19 amino acids. CDR3 amino acids: CAISERVTSGGLAKNIQYF. The CDR3 DNA is TGTGCCATCAGTGAACGGGTGACTAGCGGGGGCCTAGCCAAAAACATTCAGTACTTC.

This clonotype was observed a few times. The chain has TRBV5-1 and TRBJ2-1; 12 bases line up with TRBD2. V trimming: 0 bases; J trimming: 9 bases; junction bases outside the gene matches: 7. The CDR3 totals 16 residues. Germline CDR1 reads SGHRS; CDR2 reads YFSETQ. The CDR3 coding sequence is TGCGCCAGCAGCTTGGAGACTAGCGGGAGCTGGGCTGAGCAGTTCTTC. Protein: CASSLETSGSWAEQFF.

The chain links TRBV4-2 to TRBJ2-3; possibly TRBD2 for D (5 bases). V was pared by 0 bases and J by 6 bases, with 10 bases between. CDR3 length: 14 amino acids. Per the germline V gene, CDR1 is LGHNA and CDR2 is YNFKEQ. CDR3 DNA: TGTGCCAGCAGCCAAGATCTTGGGGAGGATACGCAGTATTTT. Protein product: CASSQDLGEDTQYF.

This clonotype was observed a handful of times. J is TRBJ1-2 and V is TRBV15, with unresolved D. The CDR3 is 14 amino acids. Between the trimmed V and J ends, which lost 0 bases and 2 bases, there was a span of 7 bases. Looked up from germline, CDR1 is LNHNV and CDR2 is YYDKDF (reference sequence). CDR3 amino acids: CATSREDGNYGYTF. The CDR3 DNA reads TGTGCCACCAGCAGAGAGGACGGGAACTATGGCTACACCTTC. The full variable domain, its missing parts supplied by reference TRBV15 and TRBJ1-2, is DAMVIQNPRYQVTQFGKPVTLSCSQTLNHNVMYWYQQKSSQAPKLLFHYYDKDFNNEADTPDNFQSRRPNTSFCFLDIRSPGLGDTAMYLCATSREDGNYGYTFGSGTRLTVV.

This clonotype appeared many times. The chain couples TRBV12-3 or TRBV12-4 to TRBJ1-1; D not resolved. Trimming pared 2 bases from V and 1 base from J, leaving 8 bases between. The CDR3 has 14 amino acids. The CDR3 spells CASSLRQANTEAFF. CDR3 nucleotide sequence: TGTGCCAGCAGTTTACGGCAGGCGAACACTGAAGCTTTCTTT.